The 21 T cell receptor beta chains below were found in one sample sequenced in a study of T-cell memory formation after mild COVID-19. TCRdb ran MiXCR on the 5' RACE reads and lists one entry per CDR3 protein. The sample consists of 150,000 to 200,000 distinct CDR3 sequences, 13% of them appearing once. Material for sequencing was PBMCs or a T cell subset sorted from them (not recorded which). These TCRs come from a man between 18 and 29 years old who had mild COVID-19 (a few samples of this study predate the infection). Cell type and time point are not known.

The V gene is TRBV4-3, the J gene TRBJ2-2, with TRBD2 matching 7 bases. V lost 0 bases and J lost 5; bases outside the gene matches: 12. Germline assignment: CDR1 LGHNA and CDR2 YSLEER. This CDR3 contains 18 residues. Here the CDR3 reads CASSQDPPRGGWTGELFF. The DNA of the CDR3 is TGCGCCAGCAGCCAAGATCCCCCCCGCGGGGGATGGACCGGGGAGCTGTTTTTT.

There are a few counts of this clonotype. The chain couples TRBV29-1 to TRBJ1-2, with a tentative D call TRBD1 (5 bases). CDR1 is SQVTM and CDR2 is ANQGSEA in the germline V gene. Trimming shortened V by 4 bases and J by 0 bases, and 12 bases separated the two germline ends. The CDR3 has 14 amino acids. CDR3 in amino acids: CSVVERGPNYGYTF. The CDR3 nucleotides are TGCAGCGTTGTAGAAAGGGGTCCTAACTATGGCTACACCTTC.

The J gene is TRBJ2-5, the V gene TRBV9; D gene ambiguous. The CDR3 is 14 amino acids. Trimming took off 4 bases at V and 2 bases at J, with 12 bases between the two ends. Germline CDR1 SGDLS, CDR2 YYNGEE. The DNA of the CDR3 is TGTGCCAGCAGCCCCCCCTGGGCACAAGAGACCCAGTACTTC. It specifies CASSPPWAQETQYF. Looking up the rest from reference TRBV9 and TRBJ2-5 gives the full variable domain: DSGVTQTPKHLITATGQRVTLRCSPRSGDLSVYWYQQSLDQGLQFLIQYYNGEERAKGNILERFSAQQFPDLHSELNLSSLELGDSALYFCASSPPWAQETQYFGPGTRLLVL.

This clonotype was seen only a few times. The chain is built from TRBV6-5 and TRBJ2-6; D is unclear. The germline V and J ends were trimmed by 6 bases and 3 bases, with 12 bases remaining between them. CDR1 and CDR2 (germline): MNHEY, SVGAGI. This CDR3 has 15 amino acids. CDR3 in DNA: TGTGCCAGCAGCTACCGGAAAGGTGGGGCCAACGTCCTGACTTTC. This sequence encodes CASSYRKGGANVLTF.

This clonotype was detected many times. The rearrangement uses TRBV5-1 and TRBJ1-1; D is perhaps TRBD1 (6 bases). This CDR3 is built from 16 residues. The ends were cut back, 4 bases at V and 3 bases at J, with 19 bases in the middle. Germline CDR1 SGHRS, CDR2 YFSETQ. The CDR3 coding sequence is TGCGCCAGCAGCCAACCACAGGGCCGACTTTACACTGAAGCTTTCTTT. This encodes CASSQPQGRLYTEAFF.

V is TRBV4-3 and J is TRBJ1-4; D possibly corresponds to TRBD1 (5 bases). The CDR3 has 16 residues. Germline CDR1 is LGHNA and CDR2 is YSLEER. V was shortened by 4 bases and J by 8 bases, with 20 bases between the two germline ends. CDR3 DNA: TGCGCCAGCAGCCTCCACTGGGCAGGGAACGGAGAAAAACTGTTTTTT. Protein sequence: CASSLHWAGNGEKLFF.

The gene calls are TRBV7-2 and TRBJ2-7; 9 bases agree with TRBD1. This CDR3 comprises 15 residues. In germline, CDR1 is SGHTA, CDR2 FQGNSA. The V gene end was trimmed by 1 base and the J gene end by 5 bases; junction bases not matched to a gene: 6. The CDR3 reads CASSLERDRVDEQYF. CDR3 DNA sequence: TGTGCCAGCAGCTTAGAGCGGGACAGGGTGGACGAGCAGTACTTC.

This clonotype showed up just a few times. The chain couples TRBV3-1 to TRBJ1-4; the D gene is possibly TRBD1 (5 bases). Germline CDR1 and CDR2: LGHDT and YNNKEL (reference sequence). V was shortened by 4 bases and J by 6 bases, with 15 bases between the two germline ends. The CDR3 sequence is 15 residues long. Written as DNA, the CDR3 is TGTGCCAGCAGCCGAGCAGGCAGGGTGTATGAAAAACTGTTTTTT. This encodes CASSRAGRVYEKLFF.

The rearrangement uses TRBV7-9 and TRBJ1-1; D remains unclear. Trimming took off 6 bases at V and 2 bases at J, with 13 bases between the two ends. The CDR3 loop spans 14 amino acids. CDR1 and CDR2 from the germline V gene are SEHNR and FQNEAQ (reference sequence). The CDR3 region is CASRGRAPNTEAFF. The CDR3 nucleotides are TGTGCCAGCAGAGGAAGGGCACCCAACACTGAAGCTTTCTTT. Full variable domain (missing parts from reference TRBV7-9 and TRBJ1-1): DTGVSQNPRHKITKRGQNVTFRCDPISEHNRLYWYRQTLGQGPEFLTYFQNEAQLEKSRLLSDRFSAERPKGSFSTLEIQRTEQGDSAMYLCASRGRAPNTEAFFGQGTRLTVV.

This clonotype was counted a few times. In nucleotides, the CDR3 is TGTGCCAGCAGCTTAGTTCGGGGGGGCCCGGAGACCCAGTACTTC. This encodes CASSLVRGGPETQYF. J is TRBJ2-5 and V is TRBV7-2; 8 bases match TRBD2. V trimming: 1 base; J trimming: 5 bases; junction bases outside the gene matches: 6. This CDR3 spans 15 amino acids. Per germline, CDR1 SGHTA and CDR2 FQGNSA. The full variable domain, its missing parts supplied by reference TRBV7-2 and TRBJ2-5, is GAGVSQSPSNKVTEKGKDVELRCDPISGHTALYWYRQSLGQGLEFLIYFQGNSAPDKSGLPSDRFSAERTGGSVSTLTIQRTQQEDSAVYLCASSLVRGGPETQYFGPGTRLLVL.

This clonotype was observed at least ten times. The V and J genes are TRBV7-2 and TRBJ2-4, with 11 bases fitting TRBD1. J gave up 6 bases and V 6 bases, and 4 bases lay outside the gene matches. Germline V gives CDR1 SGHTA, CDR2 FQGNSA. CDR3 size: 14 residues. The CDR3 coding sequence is TGTGCCAGCAGGGGGACAGGGGGAGGAAACATTCAGTACTTC. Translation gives CASRGTGGGNIQYF.

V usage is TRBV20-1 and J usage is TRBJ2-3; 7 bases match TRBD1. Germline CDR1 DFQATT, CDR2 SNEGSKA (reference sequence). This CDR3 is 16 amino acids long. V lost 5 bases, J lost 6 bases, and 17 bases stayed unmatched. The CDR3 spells CSAPLKTGTTQDTQYF. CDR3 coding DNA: TGCAGTGCTCCTCTCAAGACAGGGACCACACAGGATACGCAGTATTTT.

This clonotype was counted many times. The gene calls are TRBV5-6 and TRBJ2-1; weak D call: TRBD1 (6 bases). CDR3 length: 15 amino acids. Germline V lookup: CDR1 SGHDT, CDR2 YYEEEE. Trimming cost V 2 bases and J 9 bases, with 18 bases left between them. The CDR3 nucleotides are TGTGCCAGCAGCTTCATCGACAGGATCTCCGCTGAGCAGTTCTTC. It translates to CASSFIDRISAEQFF. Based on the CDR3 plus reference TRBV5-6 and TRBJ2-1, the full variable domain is DAGVTQSPTHLIKTRGQQVTLRCSPKSGHDTVSWYQQALGQGPQFIFQYYEEEERQRGNFPDRFSGHQFPNYSSELNVNALLLGDSALYLCASSFIDRISAEQFFGPGTRLTVL.

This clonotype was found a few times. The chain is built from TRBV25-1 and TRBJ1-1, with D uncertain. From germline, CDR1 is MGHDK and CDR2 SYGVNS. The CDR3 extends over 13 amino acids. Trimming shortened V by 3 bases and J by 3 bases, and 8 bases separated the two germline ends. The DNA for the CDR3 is TGTGCCAGCAGTGAGGCTCAGTACACTGAAGCTTTCTTT. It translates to CASSEAQYTEAFF.

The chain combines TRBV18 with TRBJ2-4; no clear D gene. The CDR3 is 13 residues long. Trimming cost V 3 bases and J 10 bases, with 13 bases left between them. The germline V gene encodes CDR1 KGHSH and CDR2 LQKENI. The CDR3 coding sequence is TGTGCCAGCTCACCTCCGACGCGTCCAATTCAGTACTTC. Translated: CASSPPTRPIQYF.

As DNA, the CDR3 is TGTGCCAGCAGTTCCCGCCTGGGAGAGTATTCACCCCTCCACTTT. As protein: CASSSRLGEYSPLHF. The gene calls are TRBV12-3 or TRBV12-4 and TRBJ1-6; no clear D gene. The CDR3 extends over 15 amino acids. Trimming pared 4 bases from V and 8 bases from J, leaving 15 bases between.

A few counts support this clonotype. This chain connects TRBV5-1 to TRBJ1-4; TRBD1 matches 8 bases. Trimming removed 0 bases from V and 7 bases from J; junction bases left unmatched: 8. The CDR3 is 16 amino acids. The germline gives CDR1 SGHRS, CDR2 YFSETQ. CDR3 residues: CASSLAGGAGIEKLFF. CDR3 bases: TGCGCCAGCAGCTTGGCAGGGGGCGCGGGGATTGAAAAACTGTTTTTT.

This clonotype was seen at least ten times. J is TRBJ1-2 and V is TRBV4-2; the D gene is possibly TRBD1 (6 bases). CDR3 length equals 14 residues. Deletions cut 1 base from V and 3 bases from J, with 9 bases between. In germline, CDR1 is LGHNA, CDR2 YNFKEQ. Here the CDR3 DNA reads TGTGCCAGCAGCCAAGGGACAGCAGACTATGGCTACACCTTC. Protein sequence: CASSQGTADYGYTF.

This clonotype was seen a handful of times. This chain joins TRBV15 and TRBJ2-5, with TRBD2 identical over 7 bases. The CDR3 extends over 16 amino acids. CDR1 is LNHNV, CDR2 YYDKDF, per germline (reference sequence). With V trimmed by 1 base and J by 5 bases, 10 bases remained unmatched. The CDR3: CATSRGEGIQAETQYF. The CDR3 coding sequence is TGTGCCACCAGCAGAGGGGAGGGGATCCAGGCGGAGACCCAGTACTTC. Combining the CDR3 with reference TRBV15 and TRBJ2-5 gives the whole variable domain DAMVIQNPRYQVTQFGKPVTLSCSQTLNHNVMYWYQQKSSQAPKLLFHYYDKDFNNEADTPDNFQSRRPNTSFCFLDIRSPGLGDTAMYLCATSRGEGIQAETQYFGPGTRLLVL.

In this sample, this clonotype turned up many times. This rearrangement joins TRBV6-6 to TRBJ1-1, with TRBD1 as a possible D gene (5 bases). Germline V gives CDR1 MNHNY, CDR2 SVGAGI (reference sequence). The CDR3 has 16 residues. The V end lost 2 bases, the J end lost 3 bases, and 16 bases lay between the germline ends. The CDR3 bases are TGTGCCAGCAGTTACGATTTGGGGGGTGGGGACACTGAAGCTTTCTTT. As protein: CASSYDLGGGDTEAFF.

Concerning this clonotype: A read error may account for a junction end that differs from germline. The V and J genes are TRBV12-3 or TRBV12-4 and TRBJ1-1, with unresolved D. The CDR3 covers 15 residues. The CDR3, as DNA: TGTGCCACCAGTCGAAGAGTGGGAGGGAACACTGAAGCTTTCTTT. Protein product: CATSRRVGGNTEAFF.